The source of this T cell receptor (beta chain) is a study of blood T cells in healthy people across ages. Findings and caveats of the study: The fall in TCR beta diversity per million T cells was roughly linear with age. Donor CMV status was unknown, possibly confounding expanded clonotype changes. Investigators viewed diversity estimates from one million T cells as underestimates, the study reported.

As regards this clonotype: Its antigen is not identified.

Next came a second PCR, run for roughly 7 to 12 cycles, which used a sample-barcoded 5' primer along with a J-beta primer mix. MiXCR, applied by TCRdb to the 5' RACE reads, yields one record per CDR3 protein. The table records about 1.5 million distinct CDR3 sequences, approximately 42% of them present only once. The CDR3 sequence is 16 residues long. The germline V gene has CDR1 LGHDT and CDR2 YNNKEL (reference sequence). V lost 0 bases, J lost 5 bases, and 5 bases stayed unmatched. The donors, aged roughly 6 to 90, were healthy Caucasians from Russia. This chain uses TRBV3-1 with TRBJ2-5; 11 positions agree with TRBD2. Sequenced: blood. The clonotype comes from a woman aged 18-29 years in good health. The CDR3 protein is CASSQEIAGGLETQYF. The CDR3 DNA sequence: TGTGCCAGCAGCCAAGAAATAGCGGGGGGGCTTGAGACCCAGTACTTC.